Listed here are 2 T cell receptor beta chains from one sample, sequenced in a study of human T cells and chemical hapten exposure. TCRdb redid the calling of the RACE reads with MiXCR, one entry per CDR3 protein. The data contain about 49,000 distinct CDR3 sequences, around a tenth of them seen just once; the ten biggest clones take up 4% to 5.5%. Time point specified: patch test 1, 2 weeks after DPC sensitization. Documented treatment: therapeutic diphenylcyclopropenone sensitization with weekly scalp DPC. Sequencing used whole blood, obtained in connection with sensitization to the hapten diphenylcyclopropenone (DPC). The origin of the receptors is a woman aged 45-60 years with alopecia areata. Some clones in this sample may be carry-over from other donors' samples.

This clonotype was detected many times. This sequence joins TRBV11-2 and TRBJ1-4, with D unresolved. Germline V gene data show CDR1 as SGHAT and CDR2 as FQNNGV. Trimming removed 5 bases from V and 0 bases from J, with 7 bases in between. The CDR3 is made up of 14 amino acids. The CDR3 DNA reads TGTGCCAGCAGCCCACCAGCAACTAATGAAAAACTGTTTTTT. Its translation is CASSPPATNEKLFF.

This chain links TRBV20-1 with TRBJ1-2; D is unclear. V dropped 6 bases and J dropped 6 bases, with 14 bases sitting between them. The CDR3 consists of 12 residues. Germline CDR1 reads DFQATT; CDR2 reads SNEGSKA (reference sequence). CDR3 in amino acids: CSAPVRGDGYTF. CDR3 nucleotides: TGCAGTGCACCAGTGAGAGGCGATGGCTACACCTTC.